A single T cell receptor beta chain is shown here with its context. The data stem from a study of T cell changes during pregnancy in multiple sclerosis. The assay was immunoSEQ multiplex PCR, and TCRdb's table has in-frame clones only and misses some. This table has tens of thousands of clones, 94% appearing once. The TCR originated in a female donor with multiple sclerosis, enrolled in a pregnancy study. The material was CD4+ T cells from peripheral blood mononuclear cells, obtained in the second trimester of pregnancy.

Here the CDR3 reads CAWSVRGDGYTF. CDR3 nucleotides: TGTGCCTGGAGTGTACGGGGGGACGGCTACACCTTC. The genes are TRBV30 and TRBJ1-2; D possibly corresponds to TRBD1 (5 bases). V shed 0 bases and J shed 8 bases, with 10 bases lying between them. CDR3 length equals 12 residues. Germline-derived CDR1 and CDR2 are GTSNPN and SVGIG (reference sequence).